Listed below are T cell receptor beta chains from one sample, sequenced in a study of blood T cell repertoires in COVID-19. Assay used: immunoSEQ multiplex PCR; TCRdb lists only in-frame clones, some missing. Among about 150,000 clones, 88% were seen once, and the ten largest hold roughly 1.9%. The sequencing sample was made of peripheral blood. The receptors derive from a man over 45 who had recovered from COVID-19. CDR3s include the opening cysteine and the closing phenylalanine or tryptophan. Each record gives: V gene, clone size, J gene, D gene, CDR3 DNA, CDR3 protein. A D gene is named only where the DNA matches it firmly. Rows give clone size only sometimes, using once, few, many, or a class for an expanded clone.

TRBV6-2/TRBV6-3	-	TRBJ2-1	-	TGTGCCAGCAGTTACCCGCCAGGGACCTACAATGAGCAGTTCTTC	CASSYPPGTYNEQFF
TRBV28	-	TRBJ2-7	TRBD2	TGTGCCAGCAGTTTAATGGGGGGGTACGAGCAGTACTTC	CASSLMGGYEQYF
TRBV5-6	-	TRBJ2-7	TRBD2	TGTGCCAGCAGCTGGGGACTAGCGGGGTCCTACGAGCAGTACTTC	CASSWGLAGSYEQYF
TRBV4-3	once	TRBJ1-1	-	TGCGCCAGCAGCCAGCACAGGGAAAACACTGAAGCTTTCTTT	CASSQHRENTEAFF
TRBV6-5	-	TRBJ2-3	TRBD2	TGTGCCAGCAGCGTGACTAGCGCCACAGATACGCAGTATTTT	CASSVTSATDTQYF
TRBV7-2	-	TRBJ1-6	TRBD1	TGTGCCAGCAGCTTTGGACAGGGGAAAGGAAATTCACCCCTCCACTTT	CASSFGQGKGNSPLHF
TRBV19	-	TRBJ2-7	TRBD1	TGTGCCAGTAGTAGGAGACAGGGAGCATACGAGCAGTACTTC	CASSRRQGAYEQYF
TRBV7-3	-	TRBJ2-3	-	TGTGCCAGCAGCTCCCTACTCACAGATACGCAGTATTTT	CASSSLLTDTQYF
TRBV24-1	-	TRBJ2-5	-	TGTGCCACCAGTGATTTTGTCCAGGGGCAGGAGACCCAGTACTTC	CATSDFVQGQETQYF
TRBV9	-	TRBJ2-1	TRBD2	TGTGCCAGCAGCGTAGACGCTAGCGGGAGATTAATGGGGAATGAGCAGTTCTTC	CASSVDASGRLMGNEQFF
TRBV10-3	-	TRBJ2-3	TRBD2	TGTGCCATCAGTGAGTCGGGAGGCAGTTCGGTCGGGGGGAGCACAGATACGCAGTATTTT	CAISESGGSSVGGSTDTQYF
TRBV5-1	-	TRBJ2-7	TRBD1	TGCGCCAGCAGCCCCGACCTGGGACAGGGCTTCTACGAGCAGTACTTC	CASSPDLGQGFYEQYF
TRBV7-6	few	TRBJ1-3	-	TGTGCCAGCAGCTTAGTTCAGGGGCGAGGAAACACCATATATTTT	CASSLVQGRGNTIYF
TRBV6-5	-	TRBJ2-1	-	TGTGCCAGCAGTTTACGTTTTAGTCGAAATGAGCAGTTCTTC	CASSLRFSRNEQFF
TRBV5-6	-	TRBJ2-5	-	TGTGCCAGCAGCTTGTATGGCAGCCAAGAGACCCAGTACTTC	CASSLYGSQETQYF
TRBV11-2	-	TRBJ2-5	-	TGTGCCAGCAGCAGGGGGGGGCCCGAGACCCAGTACTTC	CASSRGGPETQYF
TRBV4-3	-	TRBJ2-7	-	TGCGCCAGCAATCAGGGGCATAACGACGAGCAGTACTTC	CASNQGHNDEQYF
TRBV5-6	-	TRBJ1-2	-	TGTGCCAGCAGCCCGGGGAGGGTGAACTATGGCTACACCTTC	CASSPGRVNYGYTF
TRBV6-5	-	TRBJ2-5	-	TGTGCCAGCAGTTACGATCGGGGGAGAGGGGAGACCCAGTACTTC	CASSYDRGRGETQYF
TRBV6-5	-	TRBJ1-2	TRBD1	TGTGCCAGCAGTTACTCAGGACAGGGAGTTGGCTACACCTTC	CASSYSGQGVGYTF
TRBV7-6	-	TRBJ2-7	-	TGTGCCAGCAGCCCTCGGAGACTCGACAGCTCCTACGAGCAGTACTTC	CASSPRRLDSSYEQYF
TRBV19	-	TRBJ1-1	-	TGTGCAACTACCACAACGTTTCGCCCCTTGGGGAACACTGAAGCTTTCTTT	CATTTTFRPLGNTEAFF
TRBV19	-	TRBJ2-6	TRBD1	TGTGCCAGTAGTCCCAAGACAGGGGCTGGGGCCAACGTCCTGACTTTC	CASSPKTGAGANVLTF
TRBV6-4	-	TRBJ1-1	-	TGTGCCAGCAGTGACTCGAGCTCGACACTGAACACTGAAGCTTTCTTT	CASSDSSSTLNTEAFF
TRBV5-1	-	TRBJ2-7	TRBD1	TGCGCCAGCAGCTTTGCCCCGGGACAGGGGGCCTACGAGCAGTACTTC	CASSFAPGQGAYEQYF
TRBV30	-	TRBJ1-1	-	TGTGCCTGGAGTGACTCCCCCACTGAAGCTTTCTTT	CAWSDSPTEAFF
TRBV3-1/TRBV3-2	-	TRBJ2-2	-	TGTGCCAGCAGCCCGAGGACACGGACCGGGGAGCTGTTTTTT	CASSPRTRTGELFF
TRBV3-1/TRBV3-2	-	TRBJ2-2	TRBD1	TGTGCCAGCAGCGGACAGGGTACCGGGGAGCTGTTTTTT	CASSGQGTGELFF
TRBV6-5	-	TRBJ2-5	-	TGTGCCAGCAGTCCCCTTTACGGAGAGACCCAGTACTTC	CASSPLYGETQYF
TRBV7-2	few	TRBJ2-5	TRBD2	TGTGCCAGCAGCCCGCGGACTAGTCAAGAGACCCAGTACTTC	CASSPRTSQETQYF
TRBV28	-	TRBJ1-4	TRBD1	TGTGCCAGCAGTTTGACAGGGACTAATGAAAAACTGTTTTTT	CASSLTGTNEKLFF
TRBV18	-	TRBJ2-7	-	TGTGCCAGCTCACCCGGAAGAGGGAGCTACGAGCAGTACTTC	CASSPGRGSYEQYF
TRBV6-6	once	TRBJ1-5	-	TGTGCCAGCAGTTACACCTCCGGGGATCAGCCCCAGCATTTT	CASSYTSGDQPQHF
TRBV9	few	TRBJ1-2	TRBD1	TGTGCCAGCAGCTCTCATACAGGGGCCGGAGGCTACACCTTC	CASSSHTGAGGYTF
TRBV9	-	TRBJ1-2	-	TGTGCCAGCAGCGTAGAGGCACAGGGTCTAGGCTACACCTTC	CASSVEAQGLGYTF